This paragraph covers one T cell receptor (beta chain) sequence. The target antigen is unknown. The data stem from a study of shared clonotypes between healthy human individuals. Points from the study as a whole: The study found lower generation probabilities in non-shared clonotypes than in those shared by all four donors.

Generated by immunoSEQ multiplex PCR, the TCRdb table keeps only in-frame clones and is missing some. The sample lists over 950,000 clones; approximately 80% were seen once. V shed 4 bases and J 4 bases; nucleotides not matched to a gene: 9. The CDR3 is made up of 15 amino acids. Germline CDR1 is SQVTM and CDR2 is ANQGSEA. The TCR was taken from a man between 18 and 35 years old in good health. Some clones in this sample may be carry-over from other donors' samples. Sequences were obtained from memory CD4+ T cells from PBMCs. Subset reported: CD45RA-negative fraction. This chain connects TRBV29-1 to TRBJ2-2; 7 bases map to TRBD2. Written as DNA, the CDR3 is TGCAGCGTTGGTTCGGGCGGGAGTCCCACCGGGGAGCTGTTTTTT. Translation gives CSVGSGGSPTGELFF.